Following are 4 T cell receptor beta chains from one sample sequenced in a study of T cells in Graves' hyperthyroidism and ophthalmopathy. Researchers took RNA transcripts and amplified the TCR beta CDR3 regions from them. HTBI primers drove first-round RT-PCR of the TCR CDR3. TCRdb used MiXCR to reprocess the multiplex PCR reads, holding one entry per CDR3 protein. In the table there are hundreds of thousands of distinct CDR3 sequences, 22% of which are singletons. Input material: blood. The receptors shown here come from a man aged 25 to 45 with Graves' ophthalmopathy.

This clonotype showed up many times. The V gene is TRBV12-3 or TRBV12-4, the J gene TRBJ2-7; maybe TRBD2 (5 bases). Between the trimmed V and J ends, which lost 4 bases and 7 bases, there was a span of 17 bases. The CDR3 length is 14 residues. The CDR3 protein is CASSSMATSGEQYF. The CDR3 DNA reads TGTGCCAGCAGTTCGATGGCGACTTCGGGAGAGCAGTACTTC.

As concerns this clonotype: Its ends do not fully match the called genes, so a read error is possible. The rearrangement uses TRBV5-6 and TRBJ2-1; possibly TRBD1 or TRBD2 for D (5 bases each). Germline CDR1 SGHDT, CDR2 YYEEEE. This CDR3 is 14 amino acids long. CDR3 sequence: CVSSLTGTNNEQFF. Here the CDR3 DNA reads TGTGTCAGCAGCTTGACCGGGACGAACAATGAGCAGTTCTTC.

The table lists this clonotype with a few counts. This chain connects TRBV18 to TRBJ1-5; 8 positions match TRBD1. Germline values: CDR1 KGHSH, CDR2 LQKENI. With V trimmed by 5 bases and J by 2 bases, 2 bases remained unmatched. This CDR3 is 14 amino acids long. CDR3 amino acids: CASSAGQGNQPQHF. CDR3 nucleotides: TGTGCCAGCTCAGCGGGACAGGGCAATCAGCCCCAGCATTTT.

The sample holds many counts of this clonotype. The chain carries TRBV11-2 and TRBJ2-5; TRBD2 is a possible D gene (6 bases). The CDR3 contains 13 residues. V lost 3 bases to trimming and J lost 4 bases, with 9 bases between them. Germline CDR1 SGHAT, CDR2 FQNNGV. The CDR3 DNA follows: TGTGCCAGCAGCTTCCCCGGGGGAGAGACCCAGTACTTC. Protein sequence: CASSFPGGETQYF.